The 32 T cell receptor beta chains below all came from one sample that was sequenced in a study of cytomegalovirus exposure and HLA in healthy donors. A multiplex PCR was run with 60 Vbeta primers and 13 Jbeta primers. Clones were read by immunoSEQ multiplex PCR, and TCRdb kept only the in-frame ones, dropping some. Seen here are about 180,000 clones, 80% observed once, and the top ten hold 1%. The specimen sequenced was PBMCs. These receptors were taken from a woman in her forties or fifties in good health and CMV-seropositive.

This chain links TRBV28 with TRBJ1-2; a possible D gene is TRBD1 (5 bases). Trimming shortened V by 2 bases and J by 2 bases, and 9 bases separated the two germline ends. The CDR3 spans 14 residues. Germline V CDR1 and CDR2: MDHEN, SYDVKM. The chain's CDR3 is CASSLLGENYGYTF. In nucleotides, the CDR3 is TGTGCCAGCAGTTTACTAGGGGAAAACTATGGCTACACCTTC.

This sequence joins TRBV6-1 and TRBJ1-1, with unresolved D. The CDR3 is 16 amino acids. The germline CDR1 and CDR2 sequences are MNHNS and SASEGT. Trimming pared 4 bases from V and 1 base from J, leaving 16 bases between. The CDR3 loop is CASSGVAKTGNTEAFF. DNA of the CDR3: TGTGCCAGCAGTGGGGTGGCGAAGACGGGGAACACTGAAGCTTTCTTT.

The genes are TRBV19 and TRBJ2-4; a weak D match, TRBD2 (5 bases). Germline V lookup: CDR1 LNHDA, CDR2 SQIVND (reference sequence). The ends were cut back, 7 bases at V and 0 bases at J, with 16 bases in the middle. The CDR3 consists of 16 residues. The CDR3 nucleotides read TGTGCCAGTATGGACCGGGGATTTCTAGCCAAAAACATTCAGTACTTC. Protein sequence: CASMDRGFLAKNIQYF.

This sequence joins TRBV7-9 and TRBJ2-1, with TRBD1 identical over 10 bases. V lost 4 bases and J lost 4; bases outside the gene matches: 4. Germline lookup yields CDR1 SEHNR and CDR2 FQNEAQ (reference sequence). There are 15 residues in the CDR3. The CDR3 loop is CASSSGTGEYNEQFF. For the CDR3, the DNA is TGTGCCAGCAGCTCCGGGACAGGGGAATACAATGAGCAGTTCTTC.

The chain carries TRBV4-3 and TRBJ2-7, with TRBD2 matching over 9 bases. The CDR3 consists of 17 residues. V lost 0 bases to trimming and J lost 6 bases; unmatched junction nucleotides: 12. The germline V gene has CDR1 LGHNA and CDR2 YSLEER. The CDR3 coding sequence is TGCGCCAGCAGCCAAGAGGTTTCTAGCGGGAATCAAGGCGAGCAGTACTTC. As protein: CASSQEVSSGNQGEQYF.

CDR3 in DNA: TGTGCCAGCAGCTCTAGCGGGGGGGCCTACAATGAGCAGTTCTTC. Translated, it gives CASSSSGGAYNEQFF. V and J are TRBV9 and TRBJ2-1, with TRBD2 identical over 12 bases. This CDR3 is 15 amino acids long. V was pared by 4 bases and J by 2 bases, with 1 base of the junction left unmatched. Germline CDR1 and CDR2: SGDLS and YYNGEE.

The V gene is TRBV7-8, the J gene TRBJ2-5, with D perhaps matching TRBD2 (7 bases). V was clipped by 2 bases and J by 5 bases, with 15 bases between them. This CDR3 spans 15 amino acids. From germline, CDR1 is SGHVS and CDR2 FQNEAQ. DNA of the CDR3: TGTGCCAGCAGCTTAAGGGGCGGGGGCGGGGAGACCCAGTACTTC. Translating it yields CASSLRGGGGETQYF.

The chain recombines TRBV7-2 with TRBJ2-1; 8 bases are shared with TRBD2. Trimming removed 2 bases from V and 2 bases from J; junction bases left unmatched: 5. Germline V gene lookup returns CDR1 SGHTA and CDR2 FQGNSA. CDR3 size: 16 residues. CDR3 in amino acids: CASSLRLLAAYNEQFF. The CDR3, as DNA: TGTGCCAGCAGCTTACGGCTACTAGCGGCCTACAATGAGCAGTTCTTC.

V usage is TRBV28 and J usage is TRBJ1-2; D is possibly TRBD1 (5 bases). Per the germline V gene, CDR1 is MDHEN and CDR2 is SYDVKM. CDR3 length equals 11 residues. The germline V and J ends were trimmed by 4 bases and 7 bases, with 7 bases remaining between them. The DNA for the CDR3 is TGTGCCAGCAGTTCCGGGGGTGGCTACACCTTC. Translated: CASSSGGGYTF.

The V gene is TRBV2, the J gene TRBJ2-7; 8 bases agree with TRBD1. Germline V gene data show CDR1 as SNHLY and CDR2 as FYNNEI. With V trimmed by 6 bases and J by 7 bases, 5 bases remained unmatched. This CDR3 comprises 12 residues. The CDR3, as DNA: TGTGCCAGCAGGGACAGGGCGGGTGAGCAGTACTTC. Residues: CASRDRAGEQYF. Full variable domain (missing parts from reference TRBV2 and TRBJ2-7): EPEVTQTPSHQVTQMGQEVILRCVPISNHLYFYWYRQILGQKVEFLVSFYNNEISEKSEIFDDQFSVERPDGSNFTLKIRSTKLEDSAMYFCASRDRAGEQYFGPGTRLTVT.

This rearrangement joins TRBV4-2 to TRBJ2-4, with TRBD1 identical over 9 bases. CDR3 length equals 17 residues. Germline CDR1 LGHNA, CDR2 YNFKEQ. V lost 4 bases and J lost 8; bases outside the gene matches: 15. CDR3 sequence: CASSRTPPGQGGHIQYF. The CDR3 nucleotides are TGTGCCAGCAGCCGAACTCCCCCGGGACAGGGTGGACACATTCAGTACTTC.

The CDR3 protein is CASSPRPGDTDTQYF. The CDR3 nucleotides are TGCGCCAGCAGCCCGAGGCCGGGGGACACAGATACGCAGTATTTT. This chain connects TRBV5-1 to TRBJ2-3; perhaps TRBD2 as D (6 bases). The V gene's germline CDR1 is SGHRS and CDR2 YFSETQ. The V and J ends lost 4 bases and 2 bases respectively, with 14 bases between them. The CDR3 spans 15 residues.

The V and J genes are TRBV27 and TRBJ2-7, with 8 bases lining up with TRBD1. The germline V gene encodes CDR1 MNHEY and CDR2 SMNVEV (reference sequence). J was trimmed by 4 bases and V by 5 bases; bases with no gene match: 10. The CDR3 contains 15 residues. CDR3 nucleotide sequence: TGTGCCAGCAGTCTAGGACAGGGACACATATACGAGCAGTACTTC. Its translation is CASSLGQGHIYEQYF.

The V gene is TRBV14, the J gene TRBJ2-1; D is unresolved. The CDR3 sequence is 13 residues long. The germline V gene encodes CDR1 SGHDN and CDR2 FVKESK. The V end lost 4 bases, the J end lost 4 bases, and 8 bases lay between the germline ends. The CDR3 here is CASSRDTYNEQFF. The CDR3 DNA reads as TGTGCCAGCAGCCGCGACACATACAATGAGCAGTTCTTC.

This sequence joins TRBV7-9 and TRBJ2-3, with TRBD1 identical over 8 bases. Trimming cost V 4 bases and J 2 bases; bases outside gene matches: 14. CDR3 size: 18 residues. CDR1 SEHNR and CDR2 FQNEAQ come from the germline V gene (reference sequence). This CDR3 reads CASSSVGRQGRVTDTQYF. For the CDR3, the DNA is TGTGCCAGCAGCTCAGTCGGCCGACAGGGGCGAGTCACAGATACGCAGTATTTT.

The rearrangement uses TRBV9 and TRBJ1-3; D perhaps matches TRBD1 (5 bases). Trimming removed 0 bases from V and 4 bases from J, with 14 bases in between. Germline CDR1 SGDLS, CDR2 YYNGEE. CDR3 size: 16 residues. Here the CDR3 reads CASSVVPGSSGNTIYF. The DNA for the CDR3 is TGTGCCAGCAGCGTAGTGCCAGGGTCGAGCGGAAACACCATATATTTT.

The chain links TRBV11-1 to TRBJ2-1; 7 positions agree with TRBD2. The germline CDR1 and CDR2 sequences are SGHAT and FQDESV (reference sequence). Losses at the gene ends were 2 bases for V and 4 bases for J; bases not matched to a gene: 8. The CDR3 loop spans 16 amino acids. The CDR3, as DNA: TGTGCCAGCAGCTTAAATGGGCGGGGGTTATACAATGAGCAGTTCTTC. This translates into CASSLNGRGLYNEQFF. The whole variable domain, remainder taken from reference TRBV11-1 and TRBJ2-1, is EAEVAQSPRYKITEKSQAVAFWCDPISGHATLYWYRQILGQGPELLVQFQDESVVDDSQLPKDRFSAERLKGVDSTLKIQPAELGDSAMYLCASSLNGRGLYNEQFFGPGTRLTVL.

Concerning this clone itself: At one boundary the junction diverges from the germline segment, which might be a read error. The rearrangement uses TRBV5-1 and TRBJ2-1; D is ambiguous. CDR1 SGHRS and CDR2 YFSETQ come from the germline V gene. The CDR3 is 15 residues long. CDR3: CASSSFRASDNEQFF. The CDR3, as DNA: TGCGCCAGCAGCTCCTTTCGCGCCTCCGACAATGAGCAGTTCTTC.

The rearrangement uses TRBV28 and TRBJ2-5; TRBD1 agrees at 10 bases. CDR1 and CDR2 (germline): MDHEN, SYDVKM. This CDR3 region has 15 residues. J was trimmed by 2 bases and V by 7 bases; bases with no gene match: 7. The CDR3 DNA reads as TGTGCCAGCACTGTGATGGGACAGGGGCAAGAGACCCAGTACTTC. Translated: CASTVMGQGQETQYF.

This clone occurred a few times. J is TRBJ2-2 and V is TRBV5-1; the D gene is possibly TRBD1 (6 bases). V dropped 6 bases and J dropped 4 bases, with 19 bases sitting between them. Germline V gene sequence: CDR1 SGHRS, CDR2 YFSETQ. The length of the CDR3 is 16 residues. The CDR3 sequence is CASTNRRTGSTGELFF. For the CDR3, the DNA is TGCGCCAGCACCAATAGGCGTACAGGGAGCACCGGGGAGCTGTTTTTT.

The chain has TRBV7-9 and TRBJ2-7; 11 bases are shared with TRBD2. Trimming at V came to 5 bases and at J to 3 bases, leaving 9 bases not matched to a gene. Germline V CDR1 and CDR2: SEHNR, FQNEAQ (reference sequence). The CDR3 length is 16 residues. The CDR3 bases are TGTGCCAGCAGCCCACTTCCGGGACTAGCGGTCTACGAGCAGTACTTC. Translated: CASSPLPGLAVYEQYF. The variable domain in full, completed from reference TRBV7-9 and TRBJ2-7, reads DTGVSQNPRHKITKRGQNVTFRCDPISEHNRLYWYRQTLGQGPEFLTYFQNEAQLEKSRLLSDRFSAERPKGSFSTLEIQRTEQGDSAMYLCASSPLPGLAVYEQYFGPGTRLTVT.

CDR3 nucleotides: TGTGCCAGTTTACGCAGGGGGGATTGGAGCGGGGAGCTGTTTTTT. Its translation: CASLRRGDWSGELFF. This chain connects TRBV19 to TRBJ2-2, with D possibly TRBD1 on 7 matching bases. Germline lookup yields CDR1 LNHDA and CDR2 SQIVND (reference sequence). The CDR3 is 15 amino acids. With 8 bases removed from V and 7 bases from J, the gap between germline ends came to 20 bases.

This sequence joins TRBV13 and TRBJ1-5; no clear D. V lost 0 bases and J 3 bases, leaving 9 bases between the germline ends. The CDR3 has 15 residues. Germline V gene data show CDR1 as PRHDT and CDR2 as FYEKMQ (reference sequence). The CDR3 sequence is CASSLGLSSNQPQHF. The CDR3 bases are TGTGCCAGCAGCTTAGGCCTGAGTTCCAATCAGCCCCAGCATTTT.

This clone showed up just a few times. Compared with germline, one end of the junction differs, possibly owing to a read error. The gene calls are TRBV7-9 and TRBJ2-1, with TRBD2 matching 11 bases. The germline gives CDR1 SEHNR, CDR2 FQNEAQ (reference sequence). The CDR3 spans 16 residues. CDR3 nucleotides: TGTGCCAGCAGGACACTAGCGGGAGACATGGTCAGGGAGCAGCTCTTC. Protein product: CASRTLAGDMVREQLF.

V is TRBV19 and J is TRBJ1-4; D uncertain. The CDR3 is made up of 15 amino acids. Germline CDR1 LNHDA, CDR2 SQIVND (reference sequence). V lost 7 bases and J 10 bases, leaving 22 bases between the germline ends. In DNA, the CDR3 is TGTGCCAGTATCGCCCGGGAGGGTTGGGGTGGAAAACTGTTTTTT. This gives the protein CASIAREGWGGKLFF. Full variable domain (outside the CDR3, taken from reference TRBV19 and TRBJ1-4): DGGITQSPKYLFRKEGQNVTLSCEQNLNHDAMYWYRQDPGQGLRLIYYSQIVNDFQKGDIAEGYSVSREKKESFPLTVTSAQKNPTAFYLCASIAREGWGGKLFFGSGTQLSVL.

This clone was found once. The J gene is TRBJ1-5, the V gene TRBV2; D unclear. The V gene's germline CDR1 is SNHLY and CDR2 FYNNEI. The CDR3 runs 14 residues. V was cut by 3 bases and J by 3 bases, with 9 bases left in between. CDR3 in DNA: TGTGCCAGCAGTGAGGGCCTACACAATCAGCCCCAGCATTTT. Its translation is CASSEGLHNQPQHF.

The rearrangement uses TRBV6-1 and TRBJ1-1; the D gene is possibly TRBD1 (5 bases). CDR1 is MNHNS, CDR2 SASEGT, per germline. The V gene lost 7 bases and the J gene lost 2 bases, with 14 bases spanning the gap. CDR3 size: 14 residues. The DNA of the CDR3 is TGTGCCAGCACCTTTGACAGAGGAAACACTGAAGCTTTCTTT. It is translated as CASTFDRGNTEAFF.

The chain combines TRBV7-2 with TRBJ1-4; unclear D gene. Looked up from germline, CDR1 is SGHTA and CDR2 is FQGNSA. The CDR3 runs to 13 residues. Trimming took 1 base from V and 16 from J, leaving 16 bases between them. CDR3 DNA sequence: TGTGCCAGCAGCTTAGTCGGTGGCAGCGACCCGTTTTTT. Protein sequence: CASSLVGGSDPFF.

This clone was recorded once. The chain couples TRBV15 to TRBJ1-2, with D possibly TRBD1 on 6 matching bases. The V end lost 1 base, the J end lost 6 bases, and 9 bases lay between the germline ends. The germline CDR1 and CDR2 sequences are LNHNV and YYDKDF (reference sequence). The CDR3 contains 13 residues. For the CDR3, the DNA is TGTGCCACCAGCAGAGCCCAGGGGAATGGCTACACCTTC. It yields the protein CATSRAQGNGYTF.

This clone appeared a single time. The rearrangement uses TRBV7-9 and TRBJ2-2, with 9 bases identical to TRBD2. Germline CDR1 reads SEHNR; CDR2 reads FQNEAQ (reference sequence). With V trimmed by 3 bases and J by 3 bases, 11 bases remained unmatched. The CDR3 sequence is 18 residues long. The CDR3 sequence is CASSLLAGELPDTGELFF. The CDR3 DNA follows: TGTGCCAGCAGCTTGTTAGCGGGGGAACTTCCGGACACCGGGGAGCTGTTTTTT.

The rearrangement links TRBV6-6 to TRBJ2-7; 7 nucleotides match TRBD2. Germline CDR1 reads MNHNY; CDR2 reads SVGAGI (reference sequence). The CDR3 runs to 15 residues. J gave up 0 bases and V 3 bases, and 5 bases lay outside the gene matches. The CDR3: CASSYPGGSSYEQYF. Written as DNA, the CDR3 is TGTGCCAGCAGTTATCCCGGGGGGAGCTCCTACGAGCAGTACTTC.

This sequence joins TRBV6-1 and TRBJ2-6, with TRBD1 matching 9 bases. CDR3 length equals 17 residues. V dropped 4 bases and J dropped 1; count of bases not matched to a gene: 5. Per germline, CDR1 MNHNS and CDR2 SASEGT. CDR3 region: CASSARQGGSGANVLTF. CDR3 DNA sequence: TGTGCCAGCAGTGCCCGACAGGGGGGTTCTGGGGCCAACGTCCTGACTTTC.